This T cell receptor (beta chain) stems from a study of blood T cells in healthy people across ages. Overall study findings and caveats: In the absence of known donor CMV status, changes in expanded clonotypes were possibly confounded. Age brought a roughly linear fall in TCR beta diversity measured per million T cells.

Using a J-beta primer mix together with a sample-barcoded 5' primer, a second PCR was run for roughly 7 to 11 cycles. TCRdb recomputed calls from the 5' RACE reads with MiXCR, one row per CDR3 protein. This table has about 1 million distinct CDR3 sequences, 45% appearing once. Trimming removed 3 bases at V and 2 bases at J, with 13 bases between. The germline CDR1 and CDR2 sequences are LNHNV and YYDKDF (reference sequence). The CDR3 contains 15 residues. Turning to this clonotype: The antigen remains undetermined.

The rearrangement joins TRBV15 to TRBJ2-5; D possibly corresponds to TRBD2 (5 bases). This clonotype was sampled from a woman aged 55-69 years in good health. Source material: blood. CDR3 amino acids: CATSSRRLAQETQYF. In DNA form, the CDR3 reads TGTGCCACCAGCAGCCGCAGGCTAGCACAAGAGACCCAGTACTTC.